The 13 T cell receptor beta chains reported below all come from one sample, sequenced in a study of cytomegalovirus exposure and HLA in healthy donors. Use of 60 Vbeta and 13 Jbeta primers characterized the PCR. The method was immunoSEQ multiplex PCR; TCRdb's version includes in-frame clones alone and lacks a portion of them. The sample consists of approximately 120,000 clones, 70% to 85% of them appearing once. The source material was PBMCs. These receptors all come from a man aged 40-55 years in good health and CMV-seropositive.

V usage is TRBV7-9 and J usage is TRBJ1-1; 12 positions agree with TRBD1. The junction had 4 bases not matched to a gene; V was cut back by 5 bases and J by 0 bases. Germline values: CDR1 SEHNR, CDR2 FQNEAQ (reference sequence). This CDR3 has 16 amino acids. This CDR3 reads CASSAGTGGMNTEAFF. CDR3 nucleotides: TGTGCCAGCAGCGCCGGGACAGGGGGCATGAACACTGAAGCTTTCTTT.

The rearrangement links TRBV19 to TRBJ1-5; D unresolved. The CDR3 is made up of 14 amino acids. V was clipped by 10 bases and J by 0 bases, with 13 bases between them. In germline, CDR1 is LNHDA, CDR2 SQIVND (reference sequence). The CDR3 region is CATSLQYSNQPQHF. CDR3 in DNA: TGTGCCACCTCGTTACAGTATAGCAATCAGCCCCAGCATTTT.

The chain carries TRBV4-1 and TRBJ1-4, with D unresolved. This CDR3 region has 15 residues. The germline V and J ends were trimmed by 4 bases and 4 bases, with 13 bases remaining between them. The V gene's germline CDR1 is MGHRA and CDR2 YSYEKL. As DNA, the CDR3 is TGCGCCAGCAGCCCCTTATCCCGGGTTAATGAAAAACTGTTTTTT. This translates into CASSPLSRVNEKLFF.

The chain recombines TRBV9 with TRBJ2-1; D remains unclear. In germline, CDR1 is SGDLS, CDR2 YYNGEE. Trimming took off 4 bases at V and 6 bases at J, with 26 bases between the two ends. The CDR3 extends over 18 amino acids. CDR3 in amino acids: CASSPVTSLTGSINEQFF. CDR3 nucleotides: TGTGCCAGCAGCCCCGTCACCAGCCTCACCGGGTCCATCAATGAGCAGTTCTTC.

V usage is TRBV2 and J usage is TRBJ2-7, with 14 positions matching TRBD2. V lost 1 base, J lost 0 bases, and 5 bases stayed unmatched. CDR3 length equals 18 residues. Germline assignment: CDR1 SNHLY and CDR2 FYNNEI. CDR3 residues: CASSEGTSGRWSSYEQYF. In DNA, the CDR3 is TGTGCCAGCAGTGAAGGGACTAGCGGGAGGTGGAGCTCCTACGAGCAGTACTTC.

This clone was observed a handful of times. V usage is TRBV6-4 and J usage is TRBJ2-3; D unresolved. Trimming removed 3 bases from V and 1 base from J, with 5 bases in between. The CDR3 is 13 residues long. Per germline, CDR1 MRHNA and CDR2 SNTAGT. CDR3 nucleotide sequence: TGTGCCAGCAGTGAATCGGGCACAGATACGCAGTATTTT. Translating gives CASSESGTDTQYF.

The rearrangement uses TRBV5-1 and TRBJ2-2; the D gene is possibly TRBD2 (7 bases). V lost 10 bases to trimming and J lost 6 bases, with 22 bases between them. This CDR3 has 15 residues. The germline gives CDR1 SGHRS, CDR2 YFSETQ. The CDR3 loop is CASEGGALNSGELFF. CDR3 nucleotides: TGCGCCTCAGAAGGGGGGGCACTCAATTCCGGGGAGCTGTTTTTT.

This chain joins TRBV7-6 and TRBJ2-7, with TRBD1 matching 10 bases. Germline CDR1 is SGHVS and CDR2 is FNYEAQ. The CDR3 runs 14 residues. The ends lost 4 bases at V and 6 bases at J; junction bases unmatched: 6. The CDR3 protein is CASSSGTGAGEQYF. In DNA form, the CDR3 reads TGTGCCAGCAGCTCCGGGACAGGGGCCGGCGAGCAGTACTTC.

With regard to this clone: The junction and the germline gene differ at one end; a read error may be behind it. V usage is TRBV11-2 and J usage is TRBJ2-7; maybe TRBD1 (6 bases). CDR3 length equals 15 residues. Per germline, CDR1 SGHAT and CDR2 FQNNGV. CDR3 coding DNA: TGTGCCAGCAGCTTCACAGGGTATAATTCCTCCGAGCAGTACTTC. Translating gives CASSFTGYNSSEQYF.

The rearrangement uses TRBV5-4 and TRBJ2-7; TRBD1 is a possible D gene (6 bases). This CDR3 has 14 residues. Trimming took off 2 bases at V and 6 bases at J, with 15 bases between the two ends. The germline V gene encodes CDR1 SGHNT and CDR2 YYREEE (reference sequence). CDR3 amino acids: CASSLGSEQGEQYF. The CDR3 DNA reads TGTGCCAGCAGCTTAGGATCAGAACAGGGCGAGCAGTACTTC.

The chain combines TRBV6-1 with TRBJ1-2; tentative D call: TRBD1 (5 bases). CDR1 and CDR2 from the germline V gene are MNHNS and SASEGT. Trimming left V 4 bases short and J 4 bases short, with 16 bases between. The CDR3 runs to 15 residues. CDR3 coding DNA: TGTGCCAGCAGTGGGAATCCGACAGCTCCCTATGGCTACACCTTC. Its protein product is CASSGNPTAPYGYTF.

As regards this clone: A single base separates this from a much larger clone, so it may be a read error. CDR3 sequence: CASSLASGGTDTQYF. The CDR3 nucleotides are TGTGCCAGCAGCTTGGCTAGCGGGGGCACAGATACGCAGTATTTT. The chain recombines TRBV5-4 with TRBJ2-3; 9 positions match TRBD2. The V gene's germline CDR1 is SGHNT and CDR2 YYREEE (reference sequence). This CDR3 spans 15 amino acids. J lost 1 base, V lost 0 bases, and 0 bases had no gene match.

This clone appeared once. The rearrangement uses TRBV7-7 and TRBJ2-7; TRBD2 matches 15 bases. The CDR3 covers 20 residues. The V gene's germline CDR1 is SSHAT and CDR2 FNYEAQ (reference sequence). Written as DNA, the CDR3 is TGTGCTATTTCGCCAGGGGCGCGGACTAGCGGGAGGGCCTTCTCCTACGAGCAGTACTTC. Translated: CAISPGARTSGRAFSYEQYF.